The 30 T cell receptor beta chains given below trace back to one sample, sequenced in a study of neurological immune-mediated disorders (dated by TCRdb to about 2019). The library was generated by 5' RACE. TCRdb shows the sequencer as Illumina HiSeq 2500. The public reads were run again by TCRdb, first through fastp at Q25 and then through MiXCR, and only productive beta chains were kept. Rows merge per CDR3 protein into single entries with the most common DNA and genes. For this sample the table gives fewer than 30,000 distinct CDR3 sequences, of which 13% were detected only once. The ten most abundant clones make up under 15% of the sample. Sequencing input: PBMCs. The origin of the receptors is a woman aged 55-75 years with HTLV-1-associated myelopathy (HAM/TSP).

This clonotype was picked up many times. The chain joins TRBV15 to TRBJ2-3; 11 bases map to TRBD2. The CDR3 consists of 17 residues. V lost 1 base and J lost 2; bases outside the gene matches: 5. Per germline, CDR1 LNHNV and CDR2 YYDKDF (reference sequence). The DNA for the CDR3 is TGTGCCACCAGCAGAGGAGGGACTAGCGGAAACACAGATACGCAGTATTTT. As protein: CATSRGGTSGNTDTQYF.

This clonotype was recorded many times. This sequence joins TRBV20-1 and TRBJ2-1, with TRBD2 as a possible D gene (5 bases). The CDR3 runs 11 residues. Trimming removed 6 bases from V and 10 bases from J, with 13 bases in between. Germline values: CDR1 DFQATT, CDR2 SNEGSKA (reference sequence). The CDR3 loop is CSAPIGGEQFF. The CDR3 DNA follows: TGCAGTGCCCCGATAGGAGGCGAGCAGTTCTTC.

The rearrangement joins TRBV5-1 to TRBJ2-6; tentative D call: TRBD2 (5 bases). Germline values: CDR1 SGHRS, CDR2 YFSETQ. The V gene lost 4 bases and the J gene lost 0 bases, with 11 bases spanning the gap. The CDR3 is 16 residues long. This CDR3 is CASSPRVSSGANVLTF. The CDR3 bases are TGCGCCAGCAGCCCGAGGGTAAGCTCTGGGGCCAACGTCCTGACTTTC.

This clonotype was counted ten times or more. The gene calls are TRBV3-1 and TRBJ1-2; no clear D. The V end lost 4 bases, the J end lost 6 bases, and 12 bases lay between the germline ends. This CDR3 contains 13 residues. Germline V CDR1 and CDR2: LGHDT, YNNKEL (reference sequence). CDR3 residues: CASSLLAGDGYTF. CDR3 DNA: TGTGCCAGCAGCCTATTGGCTGGGGATGGCTACACCTTC.

This clonotype was counted at least ten times. This chain uses TRBV10-1 with TRBJ2-1; possibly TRBD2 for D (6 bases). Germline V gene sequence: CDR1 WNHNN, CDR2 SYGVQD (reference sequence). Trimming left V 6 bases short and J 8 bases short, with 14 bases between. This CDR3 is 13 amino acids long. CDR3 in amino acids: CASSLTSNDEQFF. In nucleotides, the CDR3 is TGCGCCAGCAGCTTAACTAGCAATGATGAGCAGTTCTTC.

This clonotype came up many times. The chain employs TRBV10-3 and TRBJ2-2; D is uncertain. The CDR3 consists of 13 residues. Between the trimmed V and J ends, which lost 8 bases and 4 bases, there was a span of 11 bases. CDR1 ENHRY and CDR2 SYGVKD come from the germline V gene. CDR3 DNA sequence: TGTGCCATCGGAAAACCGAGCACCGGGGAGCTGTTTTTT. It yields the protein CAIGKPSTGELFF.

This clonotype has a count of ten or more. The chain employs TRBV20-1 and TRBJ2-5; 8 bases agree with TRBD1. J lost 7 bases, V lost 5 bases, and 12 bases had no gene match. There are 14 residues in the CDR3. Germline CDR1 is DFQATT and CDR2 is SNEGSKA (reference sequence). The DNA for the CDR3 is TGCAGTGCTGCCGACAGGGGCACCTCGGGGACCCAGTACTTC. Amino acids: CSAADRGTSGTQYF.

This clonotype was counted a few times. This sequence joins TRBV30 and TRBJ1-2, with D perhaps TRBD1 (5 bases). This CDR3 contains 15 residues. The germline CDR1 and CDR2 sequences are GTSNPN and SVGIG (reference sequence). Trimming left V 2 bases short and J 5 bases short, with 18 bases between. In DNA, the CDR3 is TGTGCCTGGAGTACTGACCCTGGGGGTAGTTATGGCTACACCTTC. The encoded protein is CAWSTDPGGSYGYTF. Full variable domain (remainder filled in from reference TRBV30 and TRBJ1-2): SQTIHQWPATLVQPVGSPLSLECTVEGTSNPNLYWYRQAAGRGLQLLFYSVGIGQISSEVPQNLSASRPQDRQFILSSKKLLLSDSGFYLCAWSTDPGGSYGYTFGSGTRLTVV.

This clonotype was found many times. The V and J genes are TRBV20-1 and TRBJ2-3, with TRBD2 as a possible D gene (5 bases). The germline CDR1 and CDR2 sequences are DFQATT and SNEGSKA (reference sequence). The ends were cut back, 3 bases at V and 6 bases at J, with 10 bases in the middle. This CDR3 has 12 amino acids. CDR3 nucleotides: TGCAGTGCTAGCGCCGGGGTGGATACGCAGTATTTT. Amino acids: CSASAGVDTQYF.

This clonotype was detected many times. The chain has TRBV24-1 and TRBJ2-1; possibly TRBD1 for D (6 bases). V gave up 8 bases and J gave up 7 bases, with 8 bases separating them. This CDR3 region has 11 residues. Germline CDR1 and CDR2: KGHDR and SFDVKD. The DNA of the CDR3 is TGTGCCACCAAGAGGGGGAATGAGCAGTTCTTC. The encoded protein is CATKRGNEQFF.

This clonotype was observed a few times. DNA for the CDR3: TGTGCCTGGAGTCGGGACCGCTACTCCTACGAGCAGTACTTC. Residues: CAWSRDRYSYEQYF. This rearrangement joins TRBV30 to TRBJ2-7; D tentatively fits TRBD1 or TRBD2 (5 bases each). This CDR3 comprises 14 residues. Germline CDR1 is GTSNPN and CDR2 is SVGIG (reference sequence). The V gene lost 2 bases and the J gene lost 0 bases, with 11 bases spanning the gap.

This clonotype came up many times. The chain carries TRBV20-1 and TRBJ1-1; D is possibly TRBD1 (6 bases). Germline CDR1 is DFQATT and CDR2 is SNEGSKA (reference sequence). V was shortened by 6 bases and J by 6 bases, with 20 bases between the two germline ends. This CDR3 spans 14 amino acids. CDR3 residues: CSAEAGTPWAEAFF. In DNA form, the CDR3 reads TGCAGTGCGGAGGCCGGGACACCTTGGGCTGAAGCTTTCTTT.

V gene TRBV18 combines with J gene TRBJ1-6, with 9 bases lining up with TRBD1. Germline trimming cut 0 bases from V and 11 bases from J; bases unmatched to any gene: 5. The CDR3 extends over 15 amino acids. Germline lookup yields CDR1 KGHSH and CDR2 LQKENI. The CDR3 region has the DNA TGTGCCAGCTCACCACCCGGACAGGGGCCTCCACCCCTCCACTTT. As protein: CASSPPGQGPPPLHF. The variable domain in full, completed from reference TRBV18 and TRBJ1-6, reads NAGVMQNPRHLVRRRGQEARLRCSPMKGHSHVYWYRQLPEEGLKFMVYLQKENIIDESGMPKERFSAEFPKEGPSILRIQQVVRGDSAAYFCASSPPGQGPPPLHFGNGTRLTVT.

The sample holds many counts of this clonotype. This chain uses TRBV20-1 with TRBJ2-2, with 8 bases fitting TRBD2. CDR3 length: 15 amino acids. The V gene end was trimmed by 2 bases and the J gene end by 4 bases; junction bases not matched to a gene: 6. CDR1 and CDR2 from the germline V gene are DFQATT and SNEGSKA (reference sequence). As DNA, the CDR3 is TGCAGTGCTAGAAAGGGCGGGGGGAGCACCGGGGAGCTGTTTTTT. Protein sequence: CSARKGGGSTGELFF.

The table lists this clonotype with many counts. The chain links TRBV7-9 to TRBJ1-2; D might be TRBD1 (6 bases). V was clipped by 2 bases and J by 4 bases, with 14 bases between them. Germline V gene sequence: CDR1 SEHNR, CDR2 FQNEAQ (reference sequence). This CDR3 region has 15 residues. In nucleotides, the CDR3 is TGTGCCAGCAGCTTATTACCGGGACACTCCTATGGCTACACCTTC. Protein product: CASSLLPGHSYGYTF.

This chain links TRBV3-1 with TRBJ2-7; no firm D call. The CDR3 consists of 15 residues. V was cut by 4 bases and J by 0 bases, with 13 bases left in between. From germline, CDR1 is LGHDT and CDR2 YNNKEL (reference sequence). The CDR3 loop reads CASSREEADSYEQYF. The CDR3 DNA sequence: TGTGCCAGCAGCCGAGAGGAAGCAGACTCCTACGAGCAGTACTTC.

This clonotype is termed medium-sized. V usage is TRBV10-3 and J usage is TRBJ1-5; 8 nucleotides agree with TRBD1. After removal of 2 bases from V and 8 bases from J, the junction contained 8 bases not matched to a gene. Per the germline V gene, CDR1 is ENHRY and CDR2 is SYGVKD. The CDR3 has 15 amino acids. This chain's CDR3 is CAISEGTGGKEPQHF. The CDR3 DNA sequence: TGTGCCATCAGTGAGGGTACAGGGGGTAAGGAGCCCCAGCATTTT.

This clonotype came up many times. The rearrangement joins TRBV12-3 or TRBV12-4 to TRBJ1-6; tentatively, D is TRBD1 (6 bases). This CDR3 is built from 16 residues. Trimming took 6 bases from V and 3 from J, leaving 15 bases between them. DNA for the CDR3: TGTGCCAGCAGCTTCTCTCGGACAGTCTATAATTCACCCCTCCACTTT. Its translation: CASSFSRTVYNSPLHF.

This clonotype was found many times. The CDR3 is CASSLGGENTEAFF. CDR3 bases: TGCGCCAGCAGCTTGGGGGGCGAGAACACTGAAGCTTTCTTT. The V gene is TRBV5-1, the J gene TRBJ1-1; TRBD1 might be the D (5 bases). The CDR3 contains 14 residues. Trimming cost V 0 bases and J 1 base, with 7 bases left between them. The germline V gene has CDR1 SGHRS and CDR2 YFSETQ.

This clonotype occurred many times. The chain combines TRBV7-2 with TRBJ1-3; D is ambiguous. The V end lost 2 bases, the J end lost 0 bases, and 8 bases lay between the germline ends. CDR1 is SGHTA, CDR2 FQGNSA, per germline. The CDR3 is 15 residues long. The CDR3 nucleotides read TGTGCCAGCAGCTTACCTAGGAACTCTGGAAACACCATATATTTT. Amino acid sequence: CASSLPRNSGNTIYF.

V gene TRBV10-1 combines with J gene TRBJ1-1, with TRBD1 matching 8 bases. The germline gives CDR1 WNHNN, CDR2 SYGVQD (reference sequence). With V trimmed by 2 bases and J by 7 bases, 6 bases remained unmatched. This CDR3 has 14 residues. The CDR3 DNA reads as TGCGCCAGCAGTGAGGGCAGGGGGCTTGATGAAGCTTTCTTT. Amino acid sequence: CASSEGRGLDEAFF.

V and J are TRBV24-1 and TRBJ1-5, with no clear D. The CDR3 has 15 amino acids. Trimming stripped 5 bases from V and 1 base from J, with 11 bases between. Looked up from germline, CDR1 is KGHDR and CDR2 is SFDVKD. As DNA, the CDR3 is TGTGCCACCAGTGCCGGCGCGGGGAGCAATCAGCCCCAGCATTTT. Its protein is CATSAGAGSNQPQHF.

This clonotype was counted at least ten times. This chain links TRBV27 with TRBJ2-3, with D unresolved. CDR3 length: 12 amino acids. Looked up from germline, CDR1 is MNHEY and CDR2 is SMNVEV (reference sequence). Trimming left V 1 base short and J 5 bases short, with 4 bases between. This chain's CDR3 is CASSLWGDTQYF. CDR3 sequence (DNA): TGTGCCAGCAGTTTATGGGGAGATACGCAGTATTTT.

This clonotype has ten or more counts. This chain links TRBV20-1 with TRBJ2-7, with D maybe TRBD1 (5 bases). Trimming removed 0 bases at V and 5 bases at J, with 23 bases between. Germline lookup yields CDR1 DFQATT and CDR2 SNEGSKA (reference sequence). The CDR3 length is 17 residues. This CDR3 is CSARDRLAEQVWHEQYF. The CDR3 DNA sequence: TGCAGTGCTAGAGATCGGTTGGCAGAACAGGTCTGGCACGAGCAGTACTTC.

In this sample, this clonotype turned up many times. The chain links TRBV20-1 to TRBJ2-2; D is undetermined. V was pared by 5 bases and J by 1 base, with 11 bases between. The length of the CDR3 is 14 residues. Germline V CDR1 and CDR2: DFQATT, SNEGSKA (reference sequence). CDR3 protein: CSAFSTLNTGELFF. CDR3 nucleotides: TGCAGTGCTTTCTCGACCCTGAACACCGGGGAGCTGTTTTTT.

This clonotype was counted ten times or more. The J gene is TRBJ2-7, the V gene TRBV11-2; D perhaps matches TRBD1 (5 bases). Germline V gives CDR1 SGHAT, CDR2 FQNNGV. V gave up 5 bases and J gave up 1 base, with 15 bases separating them. This CDR3 is 15 amino acids long. In nucleotides, the CDR3 is TGTGCCAGCAGCCTCTCCAGGGTGGAGTCCTACGAGCAGTACTTC. Its protein is CASSLSRVESYEQYF.

The chain combines TRBV28 with TRBJ2-7; no definite D call. The CDR3 contains 12 residues. Looked up from germline, CDR1 is MDHEN and CDR2 is SYDVKM. The V end lost 3 bases, the J end lost 4 bases, and 7 bases lay between the germline ends. CDR3 DNA sequence: TGTGCCAGCAGTTTCATAGGGTACGAGCAGTACTTC. Translating gives CASSFIGYEQYF. Full variable domain (outside the CDR3, taken from reference TRBV28 and TRBJ2-7): DVKVTQSSRYLVKRTGEKVFLECVQDMDHENMFWYRQDPGLGLRLIYFSYDVKMKEKGDIPEGYSVSREKKERFSLILESASTNQTSMYLCASSFIGYEQYFGPGTRLTVT.

This clonotype was counted ten times or more. V is TRBV6-5 and J is TRBJ2-6; 13 nucleotides match TRBD2. V trimming: 5 bases; J trimming: 0 bases; junction bases outside the gene matches: 4. CDR1 MNHEY and CDR2 SVGAGI come from the germline V gene. This CDR3 contains 18 residues. The CDR3 DNA sequence: TGTGCCAGCAGTGAGACTAGCGGGGGGACCTCTGGGGCCAACGTCCTGACTTTC. Amino acid sequence: CASSETSGGTSGANVLTF.

This clonotype counts as medium-sized. The DNA of the CDR3 is TGTGCCAGCAGTTTAGGAGGGCGGGGGCCTGAGCAGTTCTTC. Translation gives CASSLGGRGPEQFF. The chain uses TRBV27 and TRBJ2-1; maybe TRBD2 (7 bases). Trimming shortened V by 2 bases and J by 9 bases, and 14 bases separated the two germline ends. The CDR3 length is 14 residues. CDR1 and CDR2 from the germline V gene are MNHEY and SMNVEV (reference sequence).

This clonotype was seen many times. The chain joins TRBV3-1 to TRBJ1-2; D uncertain. Trimming stripped 5 bases from V and 8 bases from J, with 12 bases between. The CDR3 consists of 12 residues. The germline CDR1 and CDR2 sequences are LGHDT and YNNKEL (reference sequence). CDR3 sequence reads: CASSSGTPGYTF. In nucleotides, the CDR3 is TGTGCCAGCAGCTCAGGAACCCCCGGCTACACCTTC.